This T cell receptor (beta chain) was profiled in a study of cytomegalovirus exposure and HLA in healthy donors. With regard to this clone: The same CDR3 is also encoded by other DNA sequences in this sample.

Trimming at V came to 6 bases and at J to 3 bases, leaving 2 bases not matched to a gene. CDR3 length equals 12 residues. Germline loops: CDR1 MNHEY, CDR2 SMNVEV (reference sequence). With 60 Vbeta and 13 Jbeta primers, the PCR was carried out. Clones were read by immunoSEQ multiplex PCR, and TCRdb kept only the in-frame ones, dropping some. This table holds some 190,000 clones, over 60% found once. The specimen sequenced was PBMCs. This sequence joins TRBV27 and TRBJ2-7, with 7 positions matching TRBD1. This clonotype was obtained from a man younger than 30 in good health and CMV-seronegative. The CDR3 coding sequence is TGTGCCAGCAGCCGGACAGGCTACGAGCAGTACTTC. Translating gives CASSRTGYEQYF.